In its sample, the clone carrying this TCR beta chain was seen a few times. Its antigen is not identified. These data originate in a study of blood T cells in healthy people across ages. Study outcomes and limitations: Comparison with aged donors showed that long-lived donors had more naive CD4+ cells and higher diversity.

The germline gives CDR1 SGHTA, CDR2 FQGNSA. The V end was cut by 2 bases, the J end by 13 bases, with 18 bases between. The CDR3 sequence is 14 residues long. Each sample used at least 7 million PBMCs. Total RNA extracted from each sample amounted to at least 5 micrograms. A second PCR of about 7 to 11 cycles used a sample-barcoded 5' primer and a J-beta primer mix. TCRdb redid the calling of the 5' RACE reads with MiXCR, one entry per CDR3 protein. The sample contains about 800,000 distinct CDR3 sequences, around 50% of which appear only once. Material for sequencing was blood. The genes are TRBV7-2 and TRBJ2-1; D might be TRBD1 (6 bases). The sequence derives from an elderly man in good health. CDR3 sequence: CASSLRYDRLIQFF. DNA of the CDR3: TGTGCCAGCAGCTTACGTTACGACAGGTTAATCCAGTTCTTC.